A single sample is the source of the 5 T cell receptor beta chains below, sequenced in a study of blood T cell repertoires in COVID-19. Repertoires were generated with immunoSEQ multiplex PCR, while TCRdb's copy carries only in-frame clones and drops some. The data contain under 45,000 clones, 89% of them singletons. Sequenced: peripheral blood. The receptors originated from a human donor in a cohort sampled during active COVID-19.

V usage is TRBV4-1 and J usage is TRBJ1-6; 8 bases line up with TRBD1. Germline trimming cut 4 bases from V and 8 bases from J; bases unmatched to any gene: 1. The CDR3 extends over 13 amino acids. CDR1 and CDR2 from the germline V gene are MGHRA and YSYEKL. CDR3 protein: CASSLTGDSPLHF. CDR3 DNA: TGCGCCAGCAGCCTGACAGGGGATTCACCCCTCCACTTT.

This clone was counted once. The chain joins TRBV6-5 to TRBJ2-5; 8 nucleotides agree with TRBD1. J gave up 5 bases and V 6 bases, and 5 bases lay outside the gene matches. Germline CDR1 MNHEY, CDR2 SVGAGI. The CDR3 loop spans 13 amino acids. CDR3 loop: CASRPTGGETQYF. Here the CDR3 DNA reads TGTGCCAGCAGACCCACAGGGGGGGAGACCCAGTACTTC.

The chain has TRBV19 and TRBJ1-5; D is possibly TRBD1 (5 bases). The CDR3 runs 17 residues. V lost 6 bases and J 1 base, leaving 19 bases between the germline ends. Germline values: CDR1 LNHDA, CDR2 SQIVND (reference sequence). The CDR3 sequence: CASREGSRGVSNQPQHF. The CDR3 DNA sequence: TGTGCCAGTAGGGAGGGTTCTAGGGGAGTGAGCAATCAGCCCCAGCATTTT.

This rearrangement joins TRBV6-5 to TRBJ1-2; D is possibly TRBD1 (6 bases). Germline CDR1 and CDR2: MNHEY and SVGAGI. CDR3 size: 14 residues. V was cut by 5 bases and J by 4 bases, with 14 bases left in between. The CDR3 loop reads CASSPGGLVYGYTF. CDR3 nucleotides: TGTGCCAGCAGTCCGGGGGGGCTTGTCTATGGCTACACCTTC.

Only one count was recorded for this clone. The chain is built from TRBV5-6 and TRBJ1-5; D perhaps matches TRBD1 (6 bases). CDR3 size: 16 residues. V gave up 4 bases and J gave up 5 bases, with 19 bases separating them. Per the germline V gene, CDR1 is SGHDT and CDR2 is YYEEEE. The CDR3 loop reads CASSRLQGSLDQPQHF. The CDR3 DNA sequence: TGTGCCAGCAGCCGGTTACAGGGTTCTTTGGATCAGCCCCAGCATTTT.